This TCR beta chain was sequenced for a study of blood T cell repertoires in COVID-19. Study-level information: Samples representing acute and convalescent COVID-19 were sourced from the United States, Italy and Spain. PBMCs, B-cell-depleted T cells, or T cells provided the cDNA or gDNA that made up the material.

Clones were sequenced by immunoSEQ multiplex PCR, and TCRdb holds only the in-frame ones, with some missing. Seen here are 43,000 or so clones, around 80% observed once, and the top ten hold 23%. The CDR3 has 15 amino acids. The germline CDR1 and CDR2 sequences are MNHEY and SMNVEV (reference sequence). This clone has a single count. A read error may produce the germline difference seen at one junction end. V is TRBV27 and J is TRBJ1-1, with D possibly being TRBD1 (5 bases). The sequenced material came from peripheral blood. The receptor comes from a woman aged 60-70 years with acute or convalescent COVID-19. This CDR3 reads CASSARTFTNSEAFF. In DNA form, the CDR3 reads TGTGCCAGCAGTGCTCGGACATTCACGAACAGTGAAGCTTTCTTT.